The clone carrying this T cell receptor (beta chain) was counted ten times or more. Its target is unknown. Trimming left V 5 bases short and J 5 bases short, with 13 bases between. CDR3 length: 14 residues. Regions amplified from RNA transcripts were the TCR beta CDR3 regions. With the HTBI primer set, the TCR CDR3 went through a first round of RT-PCR. Each CDR3 protein gets one entry after TCRdb re-called the multiplex PCR reads with MiXCR. The repertoire consists of approximately 330,000 distinct CDR3 sequences, with over 20% occurring once and the leading ten covering around half. This specimen comes from a study of T cells in Graves' hyperthyroidism and ophthalmopathy. The study's findings and limits: Model output signaled ophthalmopathy a median approximately 6.2 months ahead of onset.

Sequencing was performed on blood. The TCR sequence derives from a woman aged 45-59 years with Graves' hyperthyroidism. The V and J genes are TRBV12-3 or TRBV12-4 and TRBJ1-5; D uncertain. The CDR3 sequence: CASSHSGSHQPQHF. In DNA form, the CDR3 reads TGTGCCAGCAGTCACTCTGGTTCGCATCAGCCCCAGCATTTT.